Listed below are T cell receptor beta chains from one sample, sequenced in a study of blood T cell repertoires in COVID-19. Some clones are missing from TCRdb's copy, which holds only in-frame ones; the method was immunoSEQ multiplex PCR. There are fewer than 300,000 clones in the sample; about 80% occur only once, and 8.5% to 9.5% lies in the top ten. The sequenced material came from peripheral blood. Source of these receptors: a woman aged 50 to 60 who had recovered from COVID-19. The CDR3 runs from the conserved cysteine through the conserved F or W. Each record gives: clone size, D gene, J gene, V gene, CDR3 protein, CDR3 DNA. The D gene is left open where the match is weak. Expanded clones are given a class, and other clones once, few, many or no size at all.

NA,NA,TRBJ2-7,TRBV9,CASSSQGAEGYEQYF,TGTGCCAGCAGCTCCCAGGGAGCGGAGGGATACGAGCAGTACTTC
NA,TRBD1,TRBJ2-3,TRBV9,CASSARGTGGRDTQYF,TGTGCCAGCAGCGCCCGCGGGACAGGGGGGAGAGATACGCAGTATTTT
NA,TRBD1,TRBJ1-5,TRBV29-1,CSVSGTGNQPQHF,TGCAGCGTTAGTGGGACAGGGAATCAGCCCCAGCATTTT
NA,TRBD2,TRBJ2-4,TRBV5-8,CASSTVRGTSKNIQYF,TGTGCCAGCAGCACGGTGCGGGGGACTTCAAAAAACATTCAGTACTTC
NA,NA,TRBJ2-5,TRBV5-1,CASSLGPQGRGRETQYF,TGCGCCAGCAGCTTGGGACCTCAGGGGCGGGGGAGAGAGACCCAGTACTTC
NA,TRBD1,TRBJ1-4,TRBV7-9,CASSRGTGVIEKLFF,TGTGCCAGCAGCCGCGGGACAGGGGTTATTGAAAAACTGTTTTTT
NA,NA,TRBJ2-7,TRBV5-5,CASSLAGIAYEQYF,TGTGCCAGCAGCTTGGCAGGGATCGCCTACGAGCAGTACTTC
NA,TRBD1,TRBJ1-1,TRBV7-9,CASSPWTGRGAEAFF,TGTGCCAGCAGCCCGTGGACAGGGAGAGGCGCTGAAGCTTTCTTT
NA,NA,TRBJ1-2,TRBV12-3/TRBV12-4,CASSFGGAGYTF,TGTGCCAGCAGTTTTGGAGGGGCTGGCTACACCTTC
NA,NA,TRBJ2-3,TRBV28,CASSLNPNTDTQYF,TGTGCCAGCAGTTTAAATCCCAACACAGATACGCAGTATTTT
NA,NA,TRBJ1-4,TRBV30,CAWSHYRDSTNEKLFF,TGTGCCTGGAGCCATTACAGGGATTCAACTAATGAAAAACTGTTTTTT
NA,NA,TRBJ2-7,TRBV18,CASSPGLQRIDEQYF,TGTGCCAGCTCACCAGGCCTCCAGCGTATAGACGAGCAGTACTTC
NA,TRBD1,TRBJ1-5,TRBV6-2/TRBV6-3,CASSTSGTGFLPQHF,TGTGCCAGCAGTACTTCCGGGACAGGGTTTCTACCCCAGCATTTT
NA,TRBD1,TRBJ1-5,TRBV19,CASRPRQGRVWDQPQHF,TGTGCCAGTAGACCTAGACAGGGAAGGGTGTGGGATCAGCCCCAGCATTTT
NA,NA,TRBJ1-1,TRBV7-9,CASSLGQRAEAFF,TGTGCCAGCAGCTTAGGACAGAGAGCTGAAGCTTTCTTT
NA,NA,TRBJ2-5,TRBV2,CASRWSPQETQYF,TGTGCCAGCAGGTGGAGTCCTCAAGAGACCCAGTACTTC
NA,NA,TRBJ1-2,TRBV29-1,CSVQEGYGYTF,TGCAGCGTACAGGAGGGCTATGGCTACACCTTC
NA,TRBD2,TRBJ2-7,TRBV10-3,CAISQREHYEQYF,TGTGCCATCAGCCAGCGGGAGCACTACGAGCAGTACTTC
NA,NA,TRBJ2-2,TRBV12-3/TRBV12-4,CASSLINTGELFF,TGTGCCAGCAGCCTTATTAACACCGGGGAGCTGTTTTTT
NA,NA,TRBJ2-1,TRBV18,CASSSASRNEQFF,TGTGCCAGCTCCTCCGCTAGCCGGAATGAGCAGTTCTTC
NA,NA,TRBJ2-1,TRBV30,CAWSVLQGIGDEQFF,TGTGCCTGGAGTGTACTCCAGGGGATCGGGGATGAGCAGTTCTTC
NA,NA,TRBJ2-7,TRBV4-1,CASSQETTGEQYF,TGCGCCAGCAGCCAAGAGACGACGGGCGAGCAGTACTTC
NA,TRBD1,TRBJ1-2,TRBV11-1,CASSRRADRGGYTF,TGTGCCAGCAGCCGTCGCGCGGACAGGGGCGGCTACACCTTC
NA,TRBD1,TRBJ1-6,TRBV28,CASSLSQGAVSPLHF,TGTGCCAGCAGTTTAAGCCAGGGGGCCGTCTCACCCCTCCACTTT
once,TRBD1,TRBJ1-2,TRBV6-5,CASIRGGLDYGYTF,TGTGCCAGCATCAGAGGGGGCTTGGACTATGGCTACACCTTC
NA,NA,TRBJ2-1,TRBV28,CASSLSREQFF,TGTGCCAGCAGTTTATCTAGGGAGCAGTTCTTC
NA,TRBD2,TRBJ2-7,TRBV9,CASSVGLAGVGYEQYF,TGTGCCAGCAGCGTAGGACTAGCGGGAGTAGGCTACGAGCAGTACTTC
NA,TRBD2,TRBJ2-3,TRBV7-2,CASSAPSGSTDTQYF,TGTGCCAGCAGCGCCCCTAGCGGGAGCACAGATACGCAGTATTTT
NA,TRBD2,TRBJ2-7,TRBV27,CASSLGGYEQYF,TGTGCCAGCAGTTTGGGGGGGTACGAGCAGTACTTC
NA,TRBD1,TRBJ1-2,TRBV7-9,CASSKAPGQGLEVYGYTF,TGTGCCAGCAGTAAAGCACCGGGACAGGGGCTCGAAGTCTATGGCTACACCTTC
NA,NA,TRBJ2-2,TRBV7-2,CASGTLGLPATGELFF,TGTGCCAGCGGCACCCTGGGACTTCCCGCCACCGGGGAGCTGTTTTTT
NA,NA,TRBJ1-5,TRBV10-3,CAIKGDSNQPQHF,TGTGCCATCAAGGGAGATAGCAATCAGCCCCAGCATTTT